What follows are 20 T cell receptor beta chains derived from one specimen sequenced in a study of blood T cell repertoires in COVID-19. Data came from immunoSEQ multiplex PCR; TCRdb stores just in-frame clones and leaves some out. This sample has 150,000 to 180,000 clones, with more than 80% found just once. Sequencing used peripheral blood. The receptors shown here come from a man between 45 and 60 years old with acute or convalescent COVID-19.

The chain links TRBV5-4 to TRBJ2-7; D remains unclear. Between the trimmed V and J ends, which lost 4 bases and 9 bases, there was a span of 20 bases. Germline-derived CDR1 and CDR2 are SGHNT and YYREEE (reference sequence). The CDR3 is 14 amino acids. The CDR3 here is CASSPDTFGARQYF. The CDR3 DNA sequence: TGTGCCAGCAGCCCTGACACCTTCGGTGCACGGCAGTACTTC.

This sequence joins TRBV19 and TRBJ1-2; D not resolved. The germline V and J ends were trimmed by 5 bases and 0 bases, with 10 bases remaining between them. Germline loops: CDR1 LNHDA, CDR2 SQIVND (reference sequence). The CDR3 runs to 14 residues. The CDR3 DNA reads TGTGCCAGTAGTCCTTACAGTACTAACTATGGCTACACCTTC. It is translated as CASSPYSTNYGYTF.

The count of this clone is one. V is TRBV27 and J is TRBJ2-1; TRBD2 is a possible D gene (5 bases). The CDR3 runs to 12 residues. Germline CDR1 and CDR2: MNHEY and SMNVEV (reference sequence). The germline V and J ends were trimmed by 4 bases and 9 bases, with 10 bases remaining between them. In nucleotides, the CDR3 is TGTGCCAGCAGTTCAACCGGACTTGAGCAGTTCTTC. Encoded protein: CASSSTGLEQFF.

This clone showed up just once. The chain joins TRBV9 to TRBJ2-1; D may be TRBD2 (6 bases). Trimming removed 5 bases from V and 1 base from J, with 13 bases in between. This CDR3 region has 15 residues. CDR1 is SGDLS, CDR2 YYNGEE, per germline. In nucleotides, the CDR3 is TGTGCCAGCAGTGCTGAGCGGGTATCCTACAATGAGCAGTTCTTC. Translation gives CASSAERVSYNEQFF.

The chain uses TRBV7-2 and TRBJ2-1; TRBD2 matches at 7 bases. The length of the CDR3 is 14 residues. Looked up from germline, CDR1 is SGHTA and CDR2 is FQGNSA. V lost 0 bases to trimming and J lost 7 bases; unmatched junction nucleotides: 3. CDR3 DNA sequence: TGTGCCAGCAGCTTAGCACTAGCGAGTAATGAGCAGTTCTTC. It yields the protein CASSLALASNEQFF. Full variable domain (missing parts from reference TRBV7-2 and TRBJ2-1): GAGVSQSPSNKVTEKGKDVELRCDPISGHTALYWYRQSLGQGLEFLIYFQGNSAPDKSGLPSDRFSAERTGGSVSTLTIQRTQQEDSAVYLCASSLALASNEQFFGPGTRLTVL.

In its sample, this clone was seen once. The chain is built from TRBV4-3 and TRBJ2-3, with TRBD2 matching 7 bases. Germline CDR1 is LGHNA and CDR2 is YSLEER. The V and J ends lost 2 bases and 3 bases, in that order; junction bases with no gene match: 2. This CDR3 spans 14 amino acids. CDR3 bases: TGCGCCAGCAGCCAAACGGGGGGTACAGATACGCAGTATTTT. Translated, it gives CASSQTGGTDTQYF.

This rearrangement joins TRBV28 to TRBJ1-1; 7 nucleotides line up with TRBD1. Germline CDR1 MDHEN, CDR2 SYDVKM. Trimming took 7 bases from V and 5 from J; bases not matched to a gene: 4. This CDR3 has 12 amino acids. CDR3 coding DNA: TGTGCCAGCACCCAACAGGGGACTGAAGCTTTCTTT. It codes for CASTQQGTEAFF.

The genes are TRBV20-1 and TRBJ2-7; D possibly corresponds to TRBD2 (6 bases). The germline CDR1 and CDR2 sequences are DFQATT and SNEGSKA (reference sequence). The length of the CDR3 is 11 residues. V was shortened by 7 bases and J by 5 bases, with 12 bases between the two germline ends. CDR3 bases: TGCAGTGTACTAGCTGGGCACGAGCAGTACGTC. This encodes CSVLAGHEQYV.

The gene calls are TRBV27 and TRBJ1-5, with 10 positions matching TRBD1. This CDR3 region has 16 residues. The J segment lost 2 bases and the V segment lost 5 bases, leaving 6 bases of the junction unmatched. CDR1 is MNHEY, CDR2 SMNVEV, per germline (reference sequence). The CDR3 nucleotides are TGTGCCAGCAGTCCGAGGGACAGGGGAGGCAATCAGCCCCAGCATTTT. This gives the protein CASSPRDRGGNQPQHF.

Turning to this clone: This sample also contains other DNA sequences that code for the same CDR3. The CDR3 is CASSLAGYNEQFF. The CDR3 nucleotides are TGTGCCAGCAGTTTAGCGGGGTACAATGAGCAGTTCTTC. The gene calls are TRBV27 and TRBJ2-1; the D gene is possibly TRBD2 (6 bases). The CDR3 consists of 13 residues. The germline CDR1 and CDR2 sequences are MNHEY and SMNVEV (reference sequence). V lost 2 bases to trimming and J lost 4 bases, with 6 bases between them.

CDR3 sequence reads: CASSQVFRVGNTEAFF. The CDR3 DNA reads as TGTGCCAGCAGCCAAGTTTTCCGGGTCGGAAACACTGAAGCTTTCTTT. The chain links TRBV3-1 (or the pseudogene TRBV3-2) to TRBJ1-1, with no clear D. The CDR3 consists of 16 residues. The germline gives CDR1 LGHDT, CDR2 YNNKEL (reference sequence). V dropped 1 base and J dropped 2 bases, with 14 bases sitting between them.

The chain has TRBV20-1 and TRBJ2-2; a weak D match, TRBD2 (5 bases). CDR3 size: 15 residues. CDR1 and CDR2 from the germline V gene are DFQATT and SNEGSKA (reference sequence). Trimming took off 3 bases at V and 4 bases at J, with 15 bases between the two ends. CDR3: CSASLGGFPTGELFF. The CDR3 DNA reads as TGCAGTGCTAGTCTCGGAGGTTTTCCCACCGGGGAGCTGTTTTTT.

The J gene is TRBJ1-4, the V gene TRBV7-8, with 7 bases identical to TRBD1. CDR3 length: 15 amino acids. CDR1 is SGHVS and CDR2 is FQNEAQ in the germline V gene. Trimming removed 10 bases from V and 6 bases from J; junction bases left unmatched: 14. The CDR3 bases are TGTGCCACCATGTGGGTGAACAGGGGTGATGAAAAACTGTTTTTT. Its protein is CATMWVNRGDEKLFF.

The V call is TRBV12-3 or TRBV12-4, the J call TRBJ1-6; maybe TRBD1 (6 bases). The germline V and J ends were trimmed by 7 bases and 9 bases, with 13 bases remaining between them. The CDR3 runs 13 residues. The CDR3 reads CASTEDRISPLHF. The DNA of the CDR3 is TGTGCCAGCACCGAAGACAGGATTTCACCCCTCCACTTT.

This clone was counted once. Here the CDR3 reads CASREGGAYNEQFF. The CDR3 nucleotides are TGTGCCAGCAGAGAGGGAGGGGCCTACAATGAGCAGTTCTTC. This chain connects TRBV5-4 to TRBJ2-1, with 7 nucleotides matching TRBD2. The junction had 4 bases not matched to a gene; V was cut back by 5 bases and J by 2 bases. This CDR3 region has 14 residues. The germline V gene has CDR1 SGHNT and CDR2 YYREEE (reference sequence). The full variable domain, completed using reference TRBV5-4 and TRBJ2-1, is ETGVTQSPTHLIKTRGQQVTLRCSSQSGHNTVSWYQQALGQGPQFIFQYYREEENGRGNFPPRFSGLQFPNYSSELNVNALELDDSALYLCASREGGAYNEQFFGPGTRLTVL.

V is TRBV12-3 or TRBV12-4 and J is TRBJ2-2; weak D call: TRBD2 (5 bases). CDR3 length: 11 amino acids. Trimming shortened V by 10 bases and J by 6 bases, and 9 bases separated the two germline ends. CDR3 DNA: TGTGCCACCGGGGATGCCGGGGAGCTGTTTTTT. It specifies CATGDAGELFF.

V gene TRBV4-3 combines with J gene TRBJ1-3, with no clear D. V dropped 2 bases and J dropped 4 bases, with 15 bases sitting between them. Germline CDR1 LGHNA, CDR2 YSLEER. This CDR3 has 16 amino acids. The CDR3 bases are TGCGCCAGCAGCCAACGGAATACGGGGTTCGGAAACACCATATATTTT. Translated, it gives CASSQRNTGFGNTIYF.

The rearrangement uses TRBV28 and TRBJ1-1; 9 bases map to TRBD1. Trimming took 6 bases from V and 6 from J; bases not matched to a gene: 5. The CDR3 extends over 13 amino acids. Germline CDR1 and CDR2: MDHEN and SYDVKM. Here the CDR3 DNA reads TGTGCCAGCAGCCCAAGACAGGGGGCTGAAGCTTTCTTT. Its translation: CASSPRQGAEAFF.

This clone was found once. The V gene is TRBV19, the J gene TRBJ1-1; perhaps TRBD1 as D (5 bases). V dropped 4 bases and J dropped 2 bases, with 8 bases sitting between them. The CDR3 runs to 13 residues. In germline, CDR1 is LNHDA, CDR2 SQIVND (reference sequence). CDR3 nucleotides: TGTGCCAGTAGTAGCGGGGCTAACACTGAAGCTTTCTTT. Translating gives CASSSGANTEAFF.

CDR3 sequence reads: CATSDSDRQGKAQYF. The CDR3 DNA reads as TGTGCCACCAGTGATTCCGACAGACAGGGGAAGGCCCAGTACTTC. The chain joins TRBV24-1 to TRBJ2-5; TRBD1 agrees at 8 bases. This CDR3 contains 15 residues. The germline CDR1 and CDR2 sequences are KGHDR and SFDVKD. The trim removed 2 bases at V and 9 bases at J, leaving 10 bases unmatched.